A selection of T cell receptor beta chains follows, all from one sample in a study of blood T cell repertoires in COVID-19. Measured with immunoSEQ multiplex PCR; TCRdb has only the in-frame clones, and not every one. The repertoire holds about 34,000 clones, with approximately 85% as singletons. Specimen: peripheral blood. These receptors came from a woman aged 55-70 years with active COVID-19. Both conserved end residues are trimmed from each CDR3.

J: TRBJ2-2
V: TRBV29-1
CDR3: SVAGGKGGELF

J: TRBJ2-3
V: TRBV5-1
CDR3: ASSQIAGGITDTQY

J: TRBJ1-2
V: TRBV7-8
CDR3: ASSPPGRGRYGYT

J: TRBJ2-7
V: TRBV6-6
CDR3: ASSYSSVNRGDY

J: TRBJ1-2
V: TRBV2
CDR3: ASGTGGNYGYT

J: TRBJ1-1
V: TRBV18
CDR3: ASSLTGTENTEAF

J: TRBJ1-2
V: TRBV5-6
CDR3: ASSLRARNYGYT

J: TRBJ2-7
V: TRBV9
CDR3: ASSVDWEGREQY

J: TRBJ2-7
V: TRBV7-2
CDR3: ASSLRRTSLSYEQY

J: TRBJ1-4
V: TRBV7-9
CDR3: ASSLAGANEKLF

J: TRBJ2-7
V: TRBV14
CDR3: ASSQVPSGYEQY

J: TRBJ2-3
V: TRBV12-3/TRBV12-4
CDR3: ASSELLPDTQY

J: TRBJ2-5
V: TRBV20-1
CDR3: SARGGETQY

J: TRBJ1-1
V: TRBV19
CDR3: ASSKSGDRARAF

J: TRBJ2-4
V: TRBV9
CDR3: ASSGASGDKNIQY

J: TRBJ1-2
V: TRBV15
CDR3: ATSRDRGGKMEGGYT

J: TRBJ2-3
V: TRBV27
CDR3: ASSRAGVEDTQY

J: TRBJ2-3
V: TRBV7-6
CDR3: ASSPTSGSTDTQY

J: TRBJ2-7
V: TRBV9
CDR3: ASSALAGGTYEQY

J: TRBJ2-3
V: TRBV5-1
CDR3: ASRKTGLTDTQY

J: TRBJ2-5
V: TRBV7-8
CDR3: ASSLGLVQETQY

J: TRBJ1-1
V: TRBV28
CDR3: ASSYRVDTEAF

J: TRBJ2-3
V: TRBV9
CDR3: ASSVGDRGMRTDTQY

J: TRBJ2-5
V: TRBV27
CDR3: ASSPRGGETQY